The next 13 T cell receptor beta chains were all read from a single sample in a study of PD-1 blockade in classical Hodgkin lymphoma (dated by TCRdb to 2018 to 2021). The library was built by means of the immunoSEQ multiplex PCR assay. Here the immuneACCESS table is served through TCRdb, limited to in-frame sequences with V and J called. Missing clones are a known gap in these copies; in checked studies unresolved V genes cover under half, and the rest lacks a known reason. This sample has 45,000 to 55,000 clones in its table, and roughly 80% of those were observed once. Roughly 15% of the sample goes to the ten largest clones. The time point tag for this specimen amounts to: cycle 1 day 1 (C1D1), immediately before nivolumab initiation. Every trial patient had relapsed after autologous stem cell transplantation, and cohorts A, B and C differed in prior brentuximab vedotin exposure. Source: peripheral blood mononuclear cells (PBMCs), taken at baseline. The receptor set was obtained from a human donor with classical Hodgkin lymphoma.

By proportion, this clone is medium-sized. This sequence joins TRBV11-2 and TRBJ1-1; D is unclear. V was cut by 8 bases and J by 0 bases, with 10 bases left in between. The CDR3 is 13 amino acids. CDR1 is SGHAT and CDR2 is FQNNGV in the germline V gene. The CDR3 loop is CASADGMNTEAFF. The CDR3 DNA reads TGTGCCAGCGCGGACGGAATGAACACTGAAGCTTTCTTT. The variable domain in full, with the rest retrieved from reference TRBV11-2 and TRBJ1-1, is EAGVAQSPRYKIIEKRQSVAFWCNPISGHATLYWYQQILGQGPKLLIQFQNNGVVDDSQLPKDRFSAERLKGVDSTLKIQPAKLEDSAVYLCASADGMNTEAFFGQGTRLTVV.

CDR3: CASIEQEPNQPQHF. DNA for the CDR3: TGTGCCAGCATAGAACAGGAACCCAATCAGCCCCAGCATTTT. The genes are TRBV6-1 and TRBJ1-5, with a weak D call TRBD1 (5 bases). The CDR3 extends over 14 amino acids. Germline CDR1 MNHNS, CDR2 SASEGT. V lost 7 bases to trimming and J lost 3 bases, with 13 bases between them.

The V call is TRBV7-3, the J call TRBJ1-1; 10 positions agree with TRBD1. Germline assignment: CDR1 SGHTA and CDR2 FQGTGA. V lost 5 bases, J lost 4 bases, and 10 bases stayed unmatched. This CDR3 has 16 residues. CDR3 sequence: CASSEGTGVLGTEAFF. The CDR3 DNA reads as TGTGCCAGCAGCGAAGGGACAGGGGTATTGGGCACTGAAGCTTTCTTT.

This chain connects TRBV7-9 to TRBJ2-2; D is unclear. This CDR3 is 15 amino acids long. Trimming took 3 bases from V and 0 from J, leaving 8 bases between them. Per the germline V gene, CDR1 is SEHNR and CDR2 is FQNEAQ (reference sequence). This chain's CDR3 is CASSLGTTNTGELFF. CDR3 coding DNA: TGTGCCAGCAGCTTGGGAACTACGAACACCGGGGAGCTGTTTTTT.

The chain uses TRBV7-9 and TRBJ2-7; 7 bases map to TRBD1. The CDR3 consists of 13 residues. Germline CDR1 is SEHNR and CDR2 is FQNEAQ (reference sequence). V shed 5 bases, J shed 2 bases, and the junction held 3 bases outside the gene matches. The CDR3 DNA reads as TGTGCCAGCAGCCGACAGGGCGCCTACGAGCAGTACTTC. Its protein is CASSRQGAYEQYF.

The V and J genes are TRBV5-1 and TRBJ2-1; 9 positions match TRBD1. Germline assignment: CDR1 SGHRS and CDR2 YFSETQ. The CDR3 contains 16 residues. J lost 4 bases, V lost 3 bases, and 8 bases had no gene match. The CDR3 region has the DNA TGCGCCAGCAGCTCCGCTACAGGGGGCATGTACAATGAGCAGTTCTTC. It yields the protein CASSSATGGMYNEQFF.

V and J are TRBV27 and TRBJ2-4; TRBD2 matches 14 bases. The length of the CDR3 is 19 residues. The J segment lost 8 bases and the V segment lost 4 bases, leaving 16 bases of the junction unmatched. Germline V gene sequence: CDR1 MNHEY, CDR2 SMNVEV (reference sequence). CDR3 protein: CASSSKIFGTSGSVDIQYF. DNA of the CDR3: TGTGCCAGCAGTTCAAAGATCTTTGGGACTAGCGGGAGTGTTGACATTCAGTACTTC.

The chain recombines TRBV10-3 with TRBJ2-1; 8 bases line up with TRBD2. CDR3 length: 14 amino acids. The V gene end was trimmed by 8 bases and the J gene end by 9 bases; junction bases not matched to a gene: 12. Germline V gene lookup returns CDR1 ENHRY and CDR2 SYGVKD. For the CDR3, the DNA is TGTGCCATCCAGGGGCAAGCGGGAGATAGTGAGCAGTTCTTC. It yields the protein CAIQGQAGDSEQFF.

The rearrangement joins TRBV9 to TRBJ2-2; D not certain. V was pared by 0 bases and J by 2 bases, with 5 bases between. This CDR3 has 14 residues. Germline lookup yields CDR1 SGDLS and CDR2 YYNGEE. CDR3 DNA: TGTGCCAGCAGCGTAGTAACCAACACCGGGGAGCTGTTTTTT. Translating it yields CASSVVTNTGELFF.

This clone occurred once. V usage is TRBV7-3 and J usage is TRBJ2-2; 7 bases fit TRBD2. This CDR3 is built from 15 residues. The germline CDR1 and CDR2 sequences are SGHTA and FQGTGA. Germline trimming cut 3 bases from V and 4 bases from J; bases unmatched to any gene: 5. The CDR3 coding sequence is TGTGCCAGCAGCTTGGGACTAACGGGCACCGGGGAGCTGTTTTTT. Its protein is CASSLGLTGTGELFF.

The chain has TRBV19 and TRBJ2-1; TRBD2 aligns across 11 bases. This CDR3 is 17 amino acids long. V trimming: 2 bases; J trimming: 8 bases; junction bases outside the gene matches: 11. Germline CDR1 LNHDA, CDR2 SQIVND (reference sequence). The CDR3 DNA is TGTGCCAGTAGTATAATTGTCGGTCTAGCGGGAGGCCATGAGCAGTTCTTC. Translation: CASSIIVGLAGGHEQFF.

This clone was seen only a few times. This chain links TRBV30 with TRBJ1-1; D remains ambiguous. This CDR3 region has 16 residues. Trimming shortened V by 3 bases and J by 2 bases, and 19 bases separated the two germline ends. Germline V gene lookup returns CDR1 GTSNPN and CDR2 SVGIG (reference sequence). CDR3 amino acids: CAWSPTIASLNTEAFF. CDR3 nucleotide sequence: TGTGCCTGGAGCCCGACAATCGCTTCTCTAAACACTGAAGCTTTCTTT.

The chain uses TRBV6-5 and TRBJ2-1; the match to TRBD2 covers 10 bases. V was clipped by 6 bases and J by 7 bases; unmatched bases: 6. The V gene's germline CDR1 is MNHEY and CDR2 SVGAGI. The CDR3 is 14 amino acids. In nucleotides, the CDR3 is TGTGCCAGCAGGGCTAGCGGGAGCAGAAATGAGCAGTTCTTC. It codes for CASRASGSRNEQFF.